By share of the sample, the clone carrying this T cell receptor beta chain is medium-sized (0.01 to 0.1%). These data come from a study of tumor-infiltrating lymphocytes in oesophageal squamous cell carcinoma. This CDR3 comprises 15 residues. V was shortened by 5 bases and J by 0 bases, with 12 bases between the two germline ends. The germline V gene encodes CDR1 SGHTA and CDR2 FQGNSA. TCRdb itself ran the PCR reads through MiXCR, one entry per CDR3 protein. The top ten hold approximately 19% of the sample, which has almost 20,000 distinct CDR3 sequences, just under 40% seen once. The clonotype originates from a male donor with esophageal squamous cell carcinoma. The material sequenced was esophageal tumor tissue. The chain has TRBV7-2 and TRBJ2-3; no firm D call. CDR3 protein: CASSRAATSTDTQYF. CDR3 in DNA: TGTGCCAGCAGCAGGGCGGCTACTAGCACAGATACGCAGTATTTT.